The 23 T cell receptor beta chains in this list originate from one sample, sequenced in a study of CD8 T cells in Susac syndrome (dated by TCRdb to about 2019). The receptor library was made with the immunoSEQ multiplex PCR assay. RNA was extracted with the RNeasy kit and 0.5 to 1 ug was reverse transcribed using random hexamers. The public reads were reanalyzed by TCRdb: fastp trimming at Q25, MiXCR alignment, in-frame beta chains only. For every CDR3 protein sequence, its rows merge into one entry that carries the most common genes and DNA. This sample comprises just over 150,000 distinct CDR3 sequences, roughly 94% of them detected only once. More than 0.2% of the sample lies in the top ten. The sample consisted of CD8+ T cells from PBMCs. The source of these receptors is a human donor with multiple sclerosis.

The chain uses TRBV29-1 and TRBJ2-7; 8 bases are shared with TRBD1. Germline CDR1 reads SQVTM; CDR2 reads ANQGSEA. J was trimmed by 5 bases and V by 3 bases; bases with no gene match: 18. The CDR3 sequence is 17 residues long. The CDR3 DNA sequence: TGCAGCGTTGATAGTGGACAGGGTCTTCGTCTTGGGAACGAGCAGTACTTC. Protein: CSVDSGQGLRLGNEQYF.

This clonotype appeared once. The chain combines TRBV20-1 with TRBJ2-7, with 9 positions matching TRBD1. This CDR3 contains 14 residues. V shed 5 bases and J 3 bases; nucleotides not matched to a gene: 8. The germline gives CDR1 DFQATT, CDR2 SNEGSKA (reference sequence). The CDR3: CSAGGDRDFYEQYF. The CDR3 region has the DNA TGCAGTGCTGGCGGGGACAGGGACTTCTACGAGCAGTACTTC.

This rearrangement joins TRBV9 to TRBJ2-1; D unclear. V was clipped by 0 bases and J by 7 bases, with 14 bases between them. CDR1 and CDR2 from the germline V gene are SGDLS and YYNGEE. CDR3 length: 15 residues. The CDR3 coding sequence is TGTGCCAGCAGCGTAGGGATCCAGAGCAGAAATGAGCAGTTCTTC. Translated: CASSVGIQSRNEQFF.

The rearrangement links TRBV5-1 to TRBJ2-3; 8 positions agree with TRBD1. Trimming removed 1 base from V and 4 bases from J; junction bases left unmatched: 11. This CDR3 comprises 17 residues. Germline CDR1 SGHRS, CDR2 YFSETQ. The CDR3 spells CASSLTLGQGASDTQYF. Here the CDR3 DNA reads TGCGCCAGCAGCTTGACTTTAGGGCAGGGGGCCTCAGATACGCAGTATTTT. Full variable domain (rest looked up from reference TRBV5-1 and TRBJ2-3): KAGVTQTPRYLIKTRGQQVTLSCSPISGHRSVSWYQQTPGQGLQFLFEYFSETQRNKGNFPGRFSGRQFSNSRSEMNVSTLELGDSALYLCASSLTLGQGASDTQYFGPGTRLTVL.

This clonotype was observed a single time. This chain uses TRBV29-1 with TRBJ2-7; the D gene is possibly TRBD1 (5 bases). V dropped 0 bases and J dropped 3 bases, with 9 bases sitting between them. Germline V gene data show CDR1 as SQVTM and CDR2 as ANQGSEA. There are 13 residues in the CDR3. CDR3 nucleotide sequence: TGCAGCGTTGAAGATCTCGACAGCTACGAGCAGTACTTC. Amino acid sequence: CSVEDLDSYEQYF.

A single count supports this clonotype. This sequence joins TRBV20-1 and TRBJ1-1, with 9 nucleotides matching TRBD1. The CDR3 is made up of 15 amino acids. Unmatched junction bases numbered 8, after V lost 0 bases and J lost 6 bases. Germline CDR1 and CDR2: DFQATT and SNEGSKA (reference sequence). Here the CDR3 DNA reads TGCAGTGCTAGAGACTGGACAGGGGCTTTCCCTGAAGCTTTCTTT. This sequence encodes CSARDWTGAFPEAFF.

The chain carries TRBV20-1 and TRBJ2-7; TRBD2 agrees at 9 bases. V trimming: 2 bases; J trimming: 3 bases; junction bases outside the gene matches: 14. The CDR3 has 17 amino acids. CDR1 and CDR2 (germline): DFQATT, SNEGSKA (reference sequence). CDR3 nucleotides: TGCAGTGCTAGACTCTCTAGCGGGGTAGCTCGAGTCTACGAGCAGTACTTC. Its translation is CSARLSSGVARVYEQYF.

V gene TRBV29-1 combines with J gene TRBJ2-1; 14 bases match TRBD2. This CDR3 spans 13 amino acids. After removal of 7 bases from V and 13 bases from J, the junction contained 9 bases not matched to a gene. Germline V gives CDR1 SQVTM, CDR2 ANQGSEA. In DNA form, the CDR3 reads TGCAGCGGAAGACTAGCGGGGGGGCCTGAACAGTTCTTC. This gives the protein CSGRLAGGPEQFF.

This chain links TRBV9 with TRBJ2-7; D possibly corresponds to TRBD1 (5 bases). CDR1 is SGDLS, CDR2 YYNGEE, per germline. V was trimmed by 4 bases and J by 4 bases, leaving 21 bases between them. The CDR3 is made up of 16 amino acids. CDR3 in amino acids: CASSPTARTNPYEQYF. In nucleotides, the CDR3 is TGTGCCAGCAGCCCCACCGCGCGGACAAACCCTTACGAGCAGTACTTC.

The rearrangement links TRBV9 to TRBJ1-2; D is ambiguous. Germline CDR1 SGDLS, CDR2 YYNGEE. Trimming stripped 5 bases from V and 0 bases from J, with 17 bases between. The CDR3 consists of 16 residues. CDR3 coding DNA: TGTGCCAGCAGTGGGGTGGGCAGCCCGTCTAACTATGGCTACACCTTC. This encodes CASSGVGSPSNYGYTF.

This clonotype was counted between two and nine times. The CDR3 loop reads CASSPGTGDEQYF. The CDR3 coding sequence is TGTGCCAGCAGCCCCGGGACAGGGGACGAGCAGTACTTC. The V and J genes are TRBV7-6 and TRBJ2-7, with 10 positions matching TRBD1. The length of the CDR3 is 13 residues. V lost 5 bases and J lost 5; bases outside the gene matches: 3. Germline V gene data show CDR1 as SGHVS and CDR2 as FNYEAQ.

The rearrangement uses TRBV20-1 and TRBJ2-2; D may match TRBD1 or TRBD2 (5 bases each). Germline V gene lookup returns CDR1 DFQATT and CDR2 SNEGSKA (reference sequence). This CDR3 region has 14 residues. Trimming shortened V by 3 bases and J by 3 bases, and 11 bases separated the two germline ends. The CDR3 DNA reads as TGCAGTGCTAGTGAGGGGCGCGACACCGGGGAGCTGTTTTTT. Its translation: CSASEGRDTGELFF.

The rearrangement joins TRBV27 to TRBJ2-1; 8 bases are a match to TRBD2. The germline gives CDR1 MNHEY, CDR2 SMNVEV (reference sequence). The CDR3 covers 15 residues. The junction had 11 bases not matched to a gene; V was cut back by 6 bases and J by 7 bases. The CDR3 spells CASSSPGGPHNEQFF. CDR3 nucleotides: TGTGCCAGCAGCTCTCCGGGGGGGCCTCATAATGAGCAGTTCTTC.

V gene TRBV27 combines with J gene TRBJ2-7; possibly TRBD1 or TRBD2 for D (6 bases each). V dropped 0 bases and J dropped 5 bases, with 11 bases sitting between them. The CDR3 totals 14 residues. Germline assignment: CDR1 MNHEY and CDR2 SMNVEV (reference sequence). The CDR3 region has the DNA TGTGCCAGCAGTTTATCTCGGAGGGGGAACGAGCAGTACTTC. Its protein is CASSLSRRGNEQYF.

The rearrangement uses TRBV25-1 and TRBJ1-1; no clear D gene. Germline V lookup: CDR1 MGHDK, CDR2 SYGVNS. The V end was cut by 5 bases, the J end by 4 bases, with 11 bases between. There are 13 residues in the CDR3. In nucleotides, the CDR3 is TGTGCCAGCAGTAGCTCACGGGGCACTGAAGCTTTCTTT. As protein: CASSSSRGTEAFF. The full variable domain, rest sourced from reference TRBV25-1 and TRBJ1-1, is EADIYQTPRYLVIGTGKKITLECSQTMGHDKMYWYQQDPGMELHLIHYSYGVNSTEKGDLSSESTVSRIRTEHFPLTLESARPSHTSQYLCASSSSRGTEAFFGQGTRLTVV.

The chain combines TRBV7-8 with TRBJ2-7; D is perhaps TRBD1 (5 bases). Germline CDR1 and CDR2: SGHVS and FQNEAQ. This CDR3 comprises 13 residues. The ends were cut back, 1 base at V and 7 bases at J, with 11 bases in the middle. The CDR3 reads CASSLVDRPEQYF. CDR3 in DNA: TGTGCCAGCAGCTTAGTCGACAGACCTGAGCAGTACTTC. The variable domain in full, completed from reference TRBV7-8 and TRBJ2-7, reads GAGVSQSPRYKVAKRGQDVALRCDPISGHVSLFWYQQALGQGPEFLTYFQNEAQLDKSGLPSDRFFAERPEGSVSTLKIQRTQQEDSAVYLCASSLVDRPEQYFGPGTRLTVT.

The rearrangement uses TRBV30 and TRBJ1-1; weak D call: TRBD1 (5 bases). The V gene lost 7 bases and the J gene lost 11 bases, with 23 bases spanning the gap. This CDR3 region has 13 residues. CDR1 is GTSNPN and CDR2 is SVGIG in the germline V gene (reference sequence). Here the CDR3 reads CASRGWGLEGAFF. DNA for the CDR3: TGTGCCTCCCGGGGGTGGGGATTGGAGGGTGCTTTCTTT.

This sequence joins TRBV5-4 and TRBJ2-5, with D perhaps assigned TRBD1 or TRBD2 (6 bases each). Germline V gene sequence: CDR1 SGHNT, CDR2 YYREEE (reference sequence). The CDR3 sequence is 13 residues long. V was cut by 4 bases and J by 4 bases, with 11 bases left in between. The CDR3 sequence is CASSTGAGETQYF. The CDR3 DNA follows: TGTGCCAGCAGCACGGGGGCGGGAGAGACCCAGTACTTC.

The chain recombines TRBV10-3 with TRBJ2-7; no firm D call. The length of the CDR3 is 16 residues. CDR1 and CDR2 from the germline V gene are ENHRY and SYGVKD. Trimming left V 3 bases short and J 2 bases short, with 17 bases between. The CDR3 sequence: CAISDSPQNAAYEQYF. DNA of the CDR3: TGTGCCATCAGTGACTCTCCCCAAAACGCGGCCTACGAGCAGTACTTC.

The chain has TRBV16 and TRBJ1-6; D is unresolved. The germline V gene encodes CDR1 KGHSY and CDR2 FQNENV. The length of the CDR3 is 16 residues. Trimming removed 3 bases at V and 10 bases at J, with 19 bases between. The CDR3: CASSHTGRVSGSPLHF. The CDR3 DNA reads TGTGCCAGCAGCCATACCGGAAGGGTGAGTGGGTCACCCCTCCACTTT.

This sequence joins TRBV29-1 and TRBJ2-3, with TRBD1 identical over 8 bases. The V gene end was trimmed by 7 bases and the J gene end by 0 bases; junction bases not matched to a gene: 12. The CDR3 is 16 residues long. Germline CDR1 reads SQVTM; CDR2 reads ANQGSEA. The CDR3 nucleotides read TGCAGCGCGACCGCTGGGACAGGCACTAGCACAGATACGCAGTATTTT. Translating it yields CSATAGTGTSTDTQYF.

This rearrangement joins TRBV6-2 or TRBV6-3 to TRBJ2-1; 9 nucleotides align to TRBD1. This CDR3 contains 14 residues. The germline V gene encodes CDR1 MNHEY and CDR2 SVGEGT. The junction had 12 bases not matched to a gene; V was cut back by 11 bases and J by 7 bases. The CDR3 loop is CAGGTGGFGNEQFF. The CDR3 DNA follows: TGTGCCGGGGGAACAGGGGGCTTCGGAAATGAGCAGTTCTTC.

The chain employs TRBV25-1 and TRBJ1-4; D call uncertain. Germline CDR1 reads MGHDK; CDR2 reads SYGVNS. Trimming left V 10 bases short and J 13 bases short, with 19 bases between. This CDR3 comprises 12 residues. CDR3 sequence reads: CANLLGSKLLFF. CDR3 in DNA: TGTGCCAACCTACTGGGGAGTAAATTACTGTTTTTT.